A selection of T cell receptor beta chains follows, all from one sample in a study of CD8 T cells in ankylosing spondylitis. Each CDR3 protein is one row after TCRdb ran MiXCR on the 5' RACE reads. The sample shows hundreds of thousands of distinct CDR3 sequences, roughly 12% of them seen only once. Sample: blood, either unsorted or a sorted T cell fraction (not recorded which). The receptor source for this set is a male donor with ankylosing spondylitis. The CDR3 runs from the conserved cysteine through the conserved F or W. The D gene is left open where the match is weak. Clone size is not always given. Where it is, it says once, few, many or a class for expanded clones.

d_call: -
clone_size: -
j_call: TRBJ1-4
v_call: TRBV2
cdr3_nt: TGTGCCACCCAGTGGCTATCGAATGAAAAACTGTTTTTT
cdr3_aa: CATQWLSNEKLFF

d_call: -
clone_size: many
j_call: TRBJ2-7
v_call: TRBV15
cdr3_nt: TGTGCCACCAGCAGAGATCGGGACGAGCAGTACTTC
cdr3_aa: CATSRDRDEQYF

d_call: -
clone_size: many
j_call: TRBJ1-2
v_call: TRBV20-1
cdr3_nt: TGCAGTGCTAGACTACAAACCCGCGCGGGCTACACCTTC
cdr3_aa: CSARLQTRAGYTF

d_call: -
clone_size: many
j_call: TRBJ2-4
v_call: TRBV11-2
cdr3_nt: TGTGCCACCAGTCGGTTAGCAGGGTGGTACATTCAGTACTTC
cdr3_aa: CATSRLAGWYIQYF

d_call: -
clone_size: -
j_call: TRBJ2-1
v_call: TRBV11-2
cdr3_nt: TGTGCCAGCAGCTTAGATACGGGAGATGAGCAGTTCTTC
cdr3_aa: CASSLDTGDEQFF

d_call: TRBD1
clone_size: few
j_call: TRBJ2-5
v_call: TRBV20-1
cdr3_nt: TGCAGTGGACAGGGGGAACGACAAGAGACCCAGTACTTC
cdr3_aa: CSGQGERQETQYF

d_call: -
clone_size: few
j_call: TRBJ2-5
v_call: TRBV7-9
cdr3_nt: TGTGCCAGCAGCTTGGGACAGCGGGGGCCGGAGACCCAGTACTTC
cdr3_aa: CASSLGQRGPETQYF

d_call: TRBD2
clone_size: many
j_call: TRBJ2-1
v_call: TRBV20-1
cdr3_nt: TGCAGTGCTAGCGCGCTAGCGGTCGTCTCTGAGCAGTTCTTC
cdr3_aa: CSASALAVVSEQFF

d_call: -
clone_size: many
j_call: TRBJ2-2
v_call: TRBV28
cdr3_nt: TGTGCCAGCAGTTTATGGGAAGGGGAGCTGTTTTTT
cdr3_aa: CASSLWEGELFF

d_call: TRBD1
clone_size: -
j_call: TRBJ2-2
v_call: TRBV11-2
cdr3_nt: TGTGCCAGCAGCTTAGAAAGGGTACAGGGGGCGAACACCGGGGAGCTGTTTTTT
cdr3_aa: CASSLERVQGANTGELFF

d_call: -
clone_size: many
j_call: TRBJ2-1
v_call: TRBV10-3
cdr3_nt: TGTGCCATCAGTGGCCCGGCAGATTACAATGAGCAGTTCTTC
cdr3_aa: CAISGPADYNEQFF

d_call: -
clone_size: -
j_call: TRBJ1-1
v_call: TRBV20-1
cdr3_nt: TGCAGTGCTACAGAACCGGGACGAGGGGACACTGAAGCTTTCTTT
cdr3_aa: CSATEPGRGDTEAFF

d_call: -
clone_size: few
j_call: TRBJ2-5
v_call: TRBV19
cdr3_nt: TGTGCCAGTAGTATATCGCCCAGCCAAGAGACCCAGTACTTC
cdr3_aa: CASSISPSQETQYF

d_call: -
clone_size: -
j_call: TRBJ1-2
v_call: TRBV5-1
cdr3_nt: TGCGCCAGCAGCTTGGGGGCCCAGGGGCCCCAGGGTGGCTACACCTTC
cdr3_aa: CASSLGAQGPQGGYTF

d_call: -
clone_size: -
j_call: TRBJ2-2
v_call: TRBV7-3
cdr3_nt: TGTGCCAGCAGCCCCGTAAACACCGGGGAGCTGTTTTTT
cdr3_aa: CASSPVNTGELFF

d_call: TRBD2
clone_size: -
j_call: TRBJ2-3
v_call: TRBV20-1
cdr3_nt: TGCAGTGTAGATAAGGGAGGGTCGGCAGATACGCAGTATTTT
cdr3_aa: CSVDKGGSADTQYF

d_call: -
clone_size: many
j_call: TRBJ2-4
v_call: TRBV20-1
cdr3_nt: TGCAGTGCTATAGCCCTCGGAGGCATTCAGTACTTC
cdr3_aa: CSAIALGGIQYF

d_call: -
clone_size: many
j_call: TRBJ1-1
v_call: TRBV12-3/TRBV12-4
cdr3_nt: TGTGCCAGCAGTTTAGGGCAATTAAGGGGGAAAGCTTTCTTT
cdr3_aa: CASSLGQLRGKAFF

d_call: -
clone_size: -
j_call: TRBJ2-1
v_call: TRBV20-1
cdr3_nt: TGCAGTGCTATTTACAATGAGCAGTTCTTC
cdr3_aa: CSAIYNEQFF

d_call: -
clone_size: few
j_call: TRBJ1-3
v_call: TRBV9
cdr3_nt: TGTGCCAGCAGCGTAGATTTCCGCTCTGGAAACACCATATATTTT
cdr3_aa: CASSVDFRSGNTIYF

d_call: TRBD1
clone_size: few
j_call: TRBJ2-1
v_call: TRBV20-1
cdr3_nt: TGCAGTGCTCCTCCCAGGGGGCTCTACAATGAGCAGTTCTTC
cdr3_aa: CSAPPRGLYNEQFF

d_call: TRBD1
clone_size: few
j_call: TRBJ2-7
v_call: TRBV30
cdr3_nt: TGTGCCTGGAGTGCAACAGGGGGCGAACAGTACTTC
cdr3_aa: CAWSATGGEQYF

d_call: -
clone_size: -
j_call: TRBJ2-7
v_call: TRBV6-1
cdr3_nt: TGTGCCAGCAGTCTCCGGGTCCTCCTCTACGAGCAGTACTTC
cdr3_aa: CASSLRVLLYEQYF

d_call: TRBD1
clone_size: few
j_call: TRBJ2-1
v_call: TRBV5-1
cdr3_nt: TGCGCCAGCAGCGTGACAGGGGGGGTGTACAATGAGCAGTTCTTC
cdr3_aa: CASSVTGGVYNEQFF

d_call: TRBD2
clone_size: -
j_call: TRBJ2-3
v_call: TRBV20-1
cdr3_nt: TGCAGTGCTAGAGTACAGGCTAGCGGGGAGACCGATACGCAGTATTTT
cdr3_aa: CSARVQASGETDTQYF

d_call: -
clone_size: -
j_call: TRBJ2-5
v_call: TRBV10-2
cdr3_nt: TGCGCCAGCAGTGAGTTATCCCTAGAGACCCAGTACTTC
cdr3_aa: CASSELSLETQYF

d_call: -
clone_size: few
j_call: TRBJ2-1
v_call: TRBV15
cdr3_nt: TGTGCCACCAGCAGAGGGGATCACAACCTGGCGGTCCATGAGCAGTTCTTC
cdr3_aa: CATSRGDHNLAVHEQFF

d_call: -
clone_size: -
j_call: TRBJ2-7
v_call: TRBV5-6
cdr3_nt: TGTGCCAGCAGCTTGACTGGGGTAAGGTACGAGCAGTACTTC
cdr3_aa: CASSLTGVRYEQYF

d_call: -
clone_size: -
j_call: TRBJ2-7
v_call: TRBV4-3
cdr3_nt: TGCGCCAGGACGGAGGGGGGGGAGCAGTACTTC
cdr3_aa: CARTEGGEQYF

d_call: -
clone_size: few
j_call: TRBJ2-1
v_call: TRBV20-1
cdr3_nt: TGCAGTGCTGTCCGAGGAGCTGGGGACATTTACAATGAGCAGTTCTTC
cdr3_aa: CSAVRGAGDIYNEQFF

d_call: TRBD2
clone_size: -
j_call: TRBJ2-7
v_call: TRBV7-2
cdr3_nt: TGTGCCAGCAGCTTAGGGACTAGCCCAACCTACGAGCAGTACTTC
cdr3_aa: CASSLGTSPTYEQYF

d_call: -
clone_size: -
j_call: TRBJ2-1
v_call: TRBV7-2
cdr3_nt: TGTGCCAGCAGCTTAAGGTCCGGGCCCCATGAGCAGTTCTTC
cdr3_aa: CASSLRSGPHEQFF

d_call: -
clone_size: few
j_call: TRBJ1-2
v_call: TRBV4-3
cdr3_nt: TGCGCCAGCAGCCACCCCAGGGACGGCTACACCTTC
cdr3_aa: CASSHPRDGYTF

d_call: -
clone_size: few
j_call: TRBJ2-1
v_call: TRBV20-1
cdr3_nt: TGCAGTGCCTGGACCAGTGGAGTCAATGAGCAGTTCTTC
cdr3_aa: CSAWTSGVNEQFF

d_call: TRBD1
clone_size: -
j_call: TRBJ1-4
v_call: TRBV11-2
cdr3_nt: TGTGCCAGCAGCTTGGGGACAGGGTTTAATGAAAAACTGTTTTTT
cdr3_aa: CASSLGTGFNEKLFF